These 30 T cell receptor beta chains came from one sample sequenced in a study of monozygotic twins with inflammatory bowel disease. After re-calling the 5' RACE reads, TCRdb lists one entry per CDR3 protein, DNA absent. The sample has some 190,000 distinct CDR3 sequences, and its top ten clones hold 7.5% to 8%. The sequencing sample was made of blood. Source of these receptors: a human donor with ulcerative colitis or Crohn's disease, or a healthy co-twin of an affected twin (not recorded which).

The chain is built from TRBV4-1 and TRBJ1-1; TCRdb's assignment of TRBD1 cannot be checked, as there is no DNA. Germline values: CDR1 MGHRA, CDR2 YSYEKL. This CDR3 comprises 15 residues. The CDR3 is CASSGQGGAGTEAFF.

The chain has TRBV6-2 or TRBV6-3 and TRBJ1-1. The CDR3 has 14 residues. The germline V gene has CDR1 MNHEY and CDR2 SVGEGT. Here the CDR3 reads CASSRSTRIDEAFF.

The chain joins TRBV18 to TRBJ2-3; absent DNA, TCRdb's TRBD1 call cannot be checked. Germline CDR1 reads KGHSH; CDR2 reads LQKENI. The CDR3 runs to 17 residues. The chain's CDR3 is CASSPPSGTGWTDTQYF.

J is TRBJ2-2 and V is TRBV5-1. CDR1 is SGHRS and CDR2 is YFSETQ in the germline V gene. This CDR3 comprises 16 residues. CDR3 sequence reads: CASSLSIPANTGELFF.

This chain connects TRBV5-1 to TRBJ2-7; absent DNA, TCRdb's TRBD1 call cannot be checked. Germline CDR1 reads SGHRS; CDR2 reads YFSETQ. The CDR3 has 13 residues. The CDR3 is CASSLDRGREQYF.

The chain combines TRBV7-2 with TRBJ2-2; TCRdb proposes TRBD2, but this gene call is untestable without DNA. Germline CDR1 is SGHTA and CDR2 is FQGNSA. CDR3 length: 14 residues. The CDR3: CASSLGTLSRELFF.

The rearrangement joins TRBV27 to TRBJ2-1; TCRdb lists TRBD2, though no DNA is available to test this call. The CDR3 sequence is 15 residues long. The germline CDR1 and CDR2 sequences are MNHEY and SMNVEV (reference sequence). CDR3 loop: CASTKRAASYNEQFF.

CDR3 loop: CSVEDWDPGQFF. The chain couples TRBV29-1 to TRBJ2-1; the D gene TCRdb calls, TRBD1, cannot be checked with no DNA. The CDR3 spans 12 residues. The germline V gene has CDR1 SQVTM and CDR2 ANQGSEA.

J is TRBJ1-2 and V is TRBV6-1; as DNA is missing, the TRBD1 call by TCRdb cannot be tested. The CDR3 runs to 14 residues. Germline CDR1 reads MNHNS; CDR2 reads SASEGT. CDR3 in amino acids: CASSTDRANYGYTF.

This chain links TRBV5-1 with TRBJ1-2; TCRdb lists TRBD1, though no DNA is available to test this call. Germline V CDR1 and CDR2: SGHRS, YFSETQ. The CDR3 contains 17 residues. CDR3 in amino acids: CASSPYSTGDSNYGYTF.

The rearrangement uses TRBV27 and TRBJ2-1; absent DNA, TCRdb's TRBD2 call cannot be checked. The germline gives CDR1 MNHEY, CDR2 SMNVEV (reference sequence). This CDR3 region has 14 residues. The CDR3 sequence is CASSPGLAGSSQFF.

V is TRBV5-1 and J is TRBJ1-4. The CDR3 is 15 amino acids. Germline lookup yields CDR1 SGHRS and CDR2 YFSETQ. The CDR3 loop is CASSPNRPTNEKLFF.

CDR3 in amino acids: CASSPLRASGANEQFF. This chain uses TRBV28 with TRBJ2-1; TCRdb picks TRBD2, but there is no DNA to check that call. This CDR3 is 16 amino acids long. CDR1 is MDHEN, CDR2 SYDVKM, per germline.

This chain links TRBV29-1 with TRBJ2-3. CDR1 is SQVTM and CDR2 is ANQGSEA in the germline V gene. The CDR3 sequence is 11 residues long. The CDR3 is CSVPDGAFKYF.

This chain joins TRBV5-4 and TRBJ2-5; TCRdb selects TRBD1, and the lack of DNA leaves this call unchecked. CDR3 size: 15 residues. CDR1 and CDR2 (germline): SGHNT, YYREEE (reference sequence). This CDR3 reads CASSTIDRSQETQYF.

The chain carries TRBV19 and TRBJ2-6; the TCRdb D gene call, TRBD1, has no DNA to confirm it. This CDR3 has 16 residues. Germline-derived CDR1 and CDR2 are LNHDA and SQIVND (reference sequence). The CDR3 region is CASKGQAGSGANVLTF.

The chain has TRBV20-1 and TRBJ2-7; TCRdb's D call, TRBD2, is unchecked because there is no DNA. The CDR3 extends over 13 amino acids. Germline V lookup: CDR1 DFQATT, CDR2 SNEGSKA (reference sequence). The CDR3 is CSAMRVLNYEQYF.

The CDR3 sequence is CATSDSRNTASGYTF. This chain connects TRBV24-1 to TRBJ1-2. The CDR3 extends over 15 amino acids. Germline V lookup: CDR1 KGHDR, CDR2 SFDVKD.

The rearrangement joins TRBV5-1 to TRBJ2-1. The germline CDR1 and CDR2 sequences are SGHRS and YFSETQ. CDR3 length: 16 amino acids. Here the CDR3 reads CASSLVVVSSYNEQFF.

The chain has TRBV12-3 or TRBV12-4 and TRBJ2-7; the D call of TRBD1 rests on TCRdb alone, since no DNA is present to check it. The CDR3 runs to 17 residues. This chain's CDR3 is CASSLTGQGARVYEQYF.

The CDR3: CASGLVGTVNTGELFF. J is TRBJ2-2 and V is TRBV12-5. This CDR3 has 16 residues. CDR1 LGHNT and CDR2 FRNRAP come from the germline V gene.

This chain connects TRBV12-3 or TRBV12-4 to TRBJ2-2. The CDR3 spans 16 residues. The CDR3 reads CASSLARLVGTGELFF.

The chain has TRBV5-1 and TRBJ1-2; no DNA is available, so the TRBD1 call from TCRdb remains unchecked. CDR3 length: 13 amino acids. Germline lookup yields CDR1 SGHRS and CDR2 YFSETQ. The chain's CDR3 is CASSEDRGHGYTF.

The chain links TRBV4-2 to TRBJ1-6; TCRdb calls TRBD1, which cannot be checked without DNA. The germline gives CDR1 LGHNA, CDR2 YNFKEQ. CDR3 length: 15 amino acids. The CDR3 sequence is CASSQTGYNNSPLHF.

The J gene is TRBJ2-3, the V gene TRBV6-2 or TRBV6-3; TCRdb's D gene call, TRBD2, goes unchecked for lack of DNA. The germline gives CDR1 MNHEY, CDR2 SVGEGT. The CDR3 covers 18 residues. The CDR3 here is CASSGGLAGGTPTDTQYF.

The chain employs TRBV4-1 and TRBJ1-4; there is no DNA to check the TCRdb D call of TRBD1. From germline, CDR1 is MGHRA and CDR2 YSYEKL. The CDR3 is made up of 19 amino acids. The CDR3 sequence: CASSQDPRGSSSINEKLFF.

The chain employs TRBV29-1 and TRBJ1-1; lacking DNA, the TRBD1 call made by TCRdb goes unchecked. The germline gives CDR1 SQVTM, CDR2 ANQGSEA. The CDR3 runs to 12 residues. The CDR3 here is CSSRGLNTEAFF.

The V and J genes are TRBV9 and TRBJ2-7; TCRdb's D gene call, TRBD2, goes unchecked for lack of DNA. Germline CDR1 is SGDLS and CDR2 is YYNGEE. The CDR3 runs to 14 residues. The CDR3 sequence is CASSLQAGAYEQYF.

The chain carries TRBV20-1 and TRBJ1-1; TCRdb returns TRBD1, unconfirmable since there is no DNA. In germline, CDR1 is DFQATT, CDR2 SNEGSKA (reference sequence). CDR3 size: 14 residues. CDR3 sequence reads: CSARGGGASTEAFF.

V usage is TRBV28 and J usage is TRBJ1-1; TCRdb outputs TRBD1, but without DNA this stays unchecked. The CDR3 loop spans 14 amino acids. Germline values: CDR1 MDHEN, CDR2 SYDVKM. Here the CDR3 reads CASRRTGPNTEAFF. Using reference TRBV28 and TRBJ1-1 for the parts outside the CDR3, the full variable domain is DVKVTQSSRYLVKRTGEKVFLECVQDMDHENMFWYRQDPGLGLRLIYFSYDVKMKEKGDIPEGYSVSREKKERFSLILESASTNQTSMYLCASRRTGPNTEAFFGQGTRLTVV.